This T cell receptor beta chain was identified during a study of T cells in Graves' hyperthyroidism and ophthalmopathy. From RNA transcripts, TCR beta CDR3 regions were amplified. HTBI primers were employed in a first-round RT-PCR of the TCR CDR3. TCRdb ran MiXCR on the multiplex PCR reads and lists one entry per CDR3 protein. Among 600,000 or so distinct CDR3 sequences listed, roughly 16% were seen once. This CDR3 has 13 amino acids. Germline V gene lookup returns CDR1 GTSNPN and CDR2 SVGIG (reference sequence). The V end was cut by 0 bases, the J end by 10 bases, with 13 bases between. The J gene is TRBJ2-1, the V gene TRBV30; D uncertain. Sequencing was performed on blood. This receptor was identified in a woman under 40 with Graves' hyperthyroidism. CDR3 DNA: TGTGCCTGGAGTGTTGGCAGTCCGTCCGAGCAGTTCTTC. Its translation: CAWSVGSPSEQFF.